This T cell receptor (beta chain) was captured in a study of T cells in Graves' hyperthyroidism and ophthalmopathy. The CDR3 is made up of 16 amino acids. Germline CDR1 and CDR2: SGHAT and FQNNGV. Deletions cut 0 bases from V and 3 bases from J, with 14 bases between. Study findings and constraints: Ophthalmopathy, as predicted by the model, came a median 6.5 months after the prediction. Peripheral blood also featured most of the thyroid clonotypes expanded above 0.001.

Points on this clonotype: The antigen is undetermined. No conserved phenylalanine or tryptophan ends this CDR3, so it is likely a read error.

Exclusion followed for patients with uncontrolled infection, other autoimmune disease, pregnancy or lactation. The diagnostic basis comprised clinical symptoms, serum thyroxine and TRAb, thyroid ultrasound and orbital computed tomography. Researchers amplified the TCR beta CDR3 regions from RNA transcripts. HTBI primers were the set used in a first-round RT-PCR of the TCR CDR3. One entry per CDR3 protein results from TCRdb running MiXCR on the multiplex PCR reads. The table includes 250,000 to 350,000 distinct CDR3 sequences, roughly 17% detected once. The sequencing input was blood. This receptor was obtained from a man aged 25 to 40 with Graves' hyperthyroidism. V and J are TRBV11-2 and TRBJ1-1, with D unclear. This CDR3 is CASSLDRGGSHTEAFL. The CDR3 nucleotides are TGTGCCAGCAGCTTAGATCGGGGTGGGAGTCACACTGAAGCTTTCCTT.